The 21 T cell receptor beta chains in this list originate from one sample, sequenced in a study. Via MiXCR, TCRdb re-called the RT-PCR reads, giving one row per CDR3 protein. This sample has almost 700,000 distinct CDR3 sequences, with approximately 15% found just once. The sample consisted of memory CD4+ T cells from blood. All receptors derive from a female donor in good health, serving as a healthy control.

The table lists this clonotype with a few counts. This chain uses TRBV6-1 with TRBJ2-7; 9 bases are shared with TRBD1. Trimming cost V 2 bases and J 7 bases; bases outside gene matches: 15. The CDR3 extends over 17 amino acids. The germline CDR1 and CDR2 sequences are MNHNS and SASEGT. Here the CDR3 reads CASSELGGRTGDSEQYF. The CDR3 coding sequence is TGTGCCAGCAGTGAACTGGGTGGCCGGACAGGGGATAGTGAGCAGTACTTC.

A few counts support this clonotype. The CDR3 sequence is CASRGLAGSVGEQYF. CDR3 in DNA: TGTGCCAGCAGGGGACTAGCGGGTTCTGTCGGCGAGCAGTACTTC. The V call is TRBV6-2 or TRBV6-3, the J call TRBJ2-7; 12 bases map to TRBD2. The trim removed 6 bases at V and 6 bases at J, leaving 9 bases unmatched. Germline V gene lookup returns CDR1 MNHEY and CDR2 SVGEGT. The CDR3 loop spans 15 amino acids.

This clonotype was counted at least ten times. CDR3 loop: CASSLGTEQETQYF. The CDR3 DNA is TGCGCCAGCAGCTTGGGGACAGAGCAAGAGACCCAGTACTTC. V and J are TRBV5-1 and TRBJ2-5; a weak D match, TRBD1 (6 bases). Trimming shortened V by 0 bases and J by 2 bases, and 8 bases separated the two germline ends. Germline V CDR1 and CDR2: SGHRS, YFSETQ. The CDR3 extends over 14 amino acids. The full variable domain, in which reference TRBV5-1 and TRBJ2-5 provide the parts outside the CDR3, is KAGVTQTPRYLIKTRGQQVTLSCSPISGHRSVSWYQQTPGQGLQFLFEYFSETQRNKGNFPGRFSGRQFSNSRSEMNVSTLELGDSALYLCASSLGTEQETQYFGPGTRLLVL.

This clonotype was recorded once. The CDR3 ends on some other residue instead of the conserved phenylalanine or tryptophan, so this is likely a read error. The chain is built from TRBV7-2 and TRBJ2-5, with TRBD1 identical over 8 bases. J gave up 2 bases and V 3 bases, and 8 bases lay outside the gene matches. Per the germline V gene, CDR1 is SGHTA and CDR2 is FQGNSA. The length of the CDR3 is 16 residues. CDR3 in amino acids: CASSFEVGQGQETQYL. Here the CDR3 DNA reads TGTGCCAGCAGCTTTGAAGTCGGACAGGGACAAGAGACCCAGTACTTG.

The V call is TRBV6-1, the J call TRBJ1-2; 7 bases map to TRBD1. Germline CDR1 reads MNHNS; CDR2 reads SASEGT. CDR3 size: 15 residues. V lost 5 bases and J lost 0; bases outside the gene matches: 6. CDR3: CASSTRDRANYGYTF. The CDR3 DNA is TGTGCCAGCAGTACCCGGGACAGAGCTAACTATGGCTACACCTTC.

CDR3 DNA: TGTGCCAGCAGCCCCTACAAGGACAGAAGCTCCTACGAGCAGTACTTC. It is translated as CASSPYKDRSSYEQYF. V is TRBV7-6 and J is TRBJ2-7; D may be TRBD1 (6 bases). With 5 bases removed from V and 0 bases from J, the gap between germline ends came to 17 bases. Germline assignment: CDR1 SGHVS and CDR2 FNYEAQ. The CDR3 covers 16 residues. The full variable domain, rest sourced from reference TRBV7-6 and TRBJ2-7, is GAGVSQSPRYKVTKRGQDVALRCDPISGHVSLYWYRQALGQGPEFLTYFNYEAQQDKSGLPNDRFSAERPEGSISTLTIQRTEQRDSAMYRCASSPYKDRSSYEQYFGPGTRLTVT.

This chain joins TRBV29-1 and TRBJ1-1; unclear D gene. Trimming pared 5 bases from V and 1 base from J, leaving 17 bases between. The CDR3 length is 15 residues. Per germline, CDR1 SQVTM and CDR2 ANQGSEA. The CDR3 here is CSVNPLRQTNTEAFF. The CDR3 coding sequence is TGCAGCGTTAATCCTCTGAGACAAACGAACACTGAAGCTTTCTTT. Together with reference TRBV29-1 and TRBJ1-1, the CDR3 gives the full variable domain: SAVISQKPSRDICQRGTSLTIQCQVDSQVTMMFWYRQQPGQSLTLIATANQGSEATYESGFVIDKFPISRPNLTFSTLTVSNMSPEDSSIYLCSVNPLRQTNTEAFFGQGTRLTVV.

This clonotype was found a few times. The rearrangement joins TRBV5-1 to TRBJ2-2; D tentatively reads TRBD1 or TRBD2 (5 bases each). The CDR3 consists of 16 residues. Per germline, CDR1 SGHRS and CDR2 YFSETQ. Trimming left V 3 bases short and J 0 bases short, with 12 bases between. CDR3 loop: CASSSGTTSNTGELFF. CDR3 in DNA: TGCGCCAGCAGCTCCGGGACGACTTCGAACACCGGGGAGCTGTTTTTT. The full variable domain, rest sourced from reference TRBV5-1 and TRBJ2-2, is KAGVTQTPRYLIKTRGQQVTLSCSPISGHRSVSWYQQTPGQGLQFLFEYFSETQRNKGNFPGRFSGRQFSNSRSEMNVSTLELGDSALYLCASSSGTTSNTGELFFGEGSRLTVL.

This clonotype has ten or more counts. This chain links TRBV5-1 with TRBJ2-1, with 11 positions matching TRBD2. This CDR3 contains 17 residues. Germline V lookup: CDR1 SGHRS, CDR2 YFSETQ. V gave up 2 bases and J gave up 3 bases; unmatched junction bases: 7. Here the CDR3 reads CASSFTYGTSGYNEQFF. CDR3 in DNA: TGCGCCAGCAGCTTTACTTACGGGACTAGCGGCTACAATGAGCAGTTCTTC.

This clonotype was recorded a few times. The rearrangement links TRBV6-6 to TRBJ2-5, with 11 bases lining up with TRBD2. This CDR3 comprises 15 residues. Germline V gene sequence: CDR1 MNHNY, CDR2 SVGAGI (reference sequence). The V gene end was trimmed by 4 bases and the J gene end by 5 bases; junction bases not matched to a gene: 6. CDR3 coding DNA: TGTGCCAGCAGTTCGTATAGCGGGGGGGCGGAGACCCAGTACTTC. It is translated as CASSSYSGGAETQYF.

The CDR3 spells CASSQTGRLRDTQYF. CDR3 coding DNA: TGTGCCAGCAGTCAGACAGGGCGGCTTCGGGATACGCAGTATTTT. This sequence joins TRBV6-2 or TRBV6-3 and TRBJ2-3, with TRBD1 identical over 7 bases. Germline V gives CDR1 MNHEY, CDR2 SVGEGT. V dropped 5 bases and J dropped 6; count of bases not matched to a gene: 11. This CDR3 comprises 15 residues.

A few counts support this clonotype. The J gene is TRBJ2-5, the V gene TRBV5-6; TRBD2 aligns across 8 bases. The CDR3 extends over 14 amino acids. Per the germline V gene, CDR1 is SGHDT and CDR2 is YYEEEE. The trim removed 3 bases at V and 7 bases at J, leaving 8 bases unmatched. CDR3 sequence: CASSSTAGVGTQYF. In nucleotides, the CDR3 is TGTGCCAGCAGCTCCACAGCGGGAGTTGGGACCCAGTACTTC.

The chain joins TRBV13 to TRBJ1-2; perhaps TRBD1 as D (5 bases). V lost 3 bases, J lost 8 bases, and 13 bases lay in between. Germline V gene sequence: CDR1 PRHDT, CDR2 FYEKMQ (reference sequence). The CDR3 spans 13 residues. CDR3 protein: CASSFGTLGGYTF. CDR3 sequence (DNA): TGTGCCAGCAGCTTCGGGACGCTCGGAGGCTACACCTTC.

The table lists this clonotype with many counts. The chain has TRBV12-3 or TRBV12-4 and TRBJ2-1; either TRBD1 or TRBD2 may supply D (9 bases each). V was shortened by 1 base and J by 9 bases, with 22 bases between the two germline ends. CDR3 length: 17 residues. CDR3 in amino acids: CASSLGYGAGGQGEQFF. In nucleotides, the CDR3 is TGTGCCAGCAGTTTAGGTTATGGAGCGGGGGGACAGGGTGAGCAGTTCTTC.

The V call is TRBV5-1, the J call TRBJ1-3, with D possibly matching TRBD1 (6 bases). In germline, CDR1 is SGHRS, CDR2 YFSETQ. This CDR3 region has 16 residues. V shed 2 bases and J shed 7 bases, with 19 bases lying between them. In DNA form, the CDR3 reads TGCGCCAGCAGCTTAGGGACATCCGCCAGAGACAACACCATATATTTT. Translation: CASSLGTSARDNTIYF.

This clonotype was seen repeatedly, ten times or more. CDR3 residues: CASSLARLAGEQFF. CDR3 coding DNA: TGTGCCAGCAGCTTAGCGCGGTTAGCGGGGGAGCAGTTCTTC. The genes are TRBV7-2 and TRBJ2-1; 8 bases align to TRBD2. Germline V gene data show CDR1 as SGHTA and CDR2 as FQGNSA. CDR3 length equals 14 residues. V lost 0 bases and J lost 10; bases outside the gene matches: 5.

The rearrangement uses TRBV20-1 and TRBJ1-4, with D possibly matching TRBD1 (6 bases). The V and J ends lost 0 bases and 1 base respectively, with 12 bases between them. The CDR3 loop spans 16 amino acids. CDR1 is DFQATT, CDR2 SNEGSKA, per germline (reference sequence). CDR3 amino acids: CSARDTPGQTNEKLFF. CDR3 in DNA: TGCAGTGCTAGAGATACCCCGGGACAAACTAATGAAAAACTGTTTTTT.

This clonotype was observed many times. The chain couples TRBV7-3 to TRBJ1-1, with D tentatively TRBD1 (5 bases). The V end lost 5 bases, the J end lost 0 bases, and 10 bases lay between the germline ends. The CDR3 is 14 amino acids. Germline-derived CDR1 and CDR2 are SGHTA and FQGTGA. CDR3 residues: CASSPGPLNTEAFF. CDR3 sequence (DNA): TGTGCCAGCAGCCCGGGACCACTGAACACTGAAGCTTTCTTT.

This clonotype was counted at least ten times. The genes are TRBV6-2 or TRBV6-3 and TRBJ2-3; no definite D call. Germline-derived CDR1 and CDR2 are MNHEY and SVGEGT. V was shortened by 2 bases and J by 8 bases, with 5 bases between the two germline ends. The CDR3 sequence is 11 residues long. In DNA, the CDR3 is TGTGCCAGCAGTTACGGTCCTACGCAGTATTTT. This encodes CASSYGPTQYF.

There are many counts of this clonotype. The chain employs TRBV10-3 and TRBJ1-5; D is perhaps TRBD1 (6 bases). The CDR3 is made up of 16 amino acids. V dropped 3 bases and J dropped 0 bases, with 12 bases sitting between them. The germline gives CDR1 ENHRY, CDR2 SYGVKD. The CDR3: CAISDQGSYSNQPQHF. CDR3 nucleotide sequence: TGTGCCATCAGTGATCAGGGGTCCTATAGCAATCAGCCCCAGCATTTT.

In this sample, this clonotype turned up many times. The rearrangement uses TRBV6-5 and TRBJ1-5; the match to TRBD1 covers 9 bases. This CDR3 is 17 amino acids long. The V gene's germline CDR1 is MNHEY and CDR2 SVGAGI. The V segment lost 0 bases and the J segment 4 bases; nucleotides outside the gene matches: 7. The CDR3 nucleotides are TGTGCCAGCAGTTACTCGACCCCGGGACAGGGAAATCAGCCCCAGCATTTT. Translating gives CASSYSTPGQGNQPQHF.